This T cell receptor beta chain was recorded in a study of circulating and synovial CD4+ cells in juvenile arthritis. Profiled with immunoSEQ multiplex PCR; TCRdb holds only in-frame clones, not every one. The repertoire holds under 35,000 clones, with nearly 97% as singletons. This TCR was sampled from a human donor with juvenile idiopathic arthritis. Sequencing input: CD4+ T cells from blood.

The CDR3 sequence is CASSVAPDRSNEKLFF. The CDR3 nucleotides read TGTGCCAGCAGCGTAGCCCCCGACAGGAGTAATGAAAAACTGTTTTTT. The gene calls are TRBV9 and TRBJ1-4; tentatively, D is TRBD1 (6 bases). Trimming took off 0 bases at V and 4 bases at J, with 13 bases between the two ends. Per germline, CDR1 SGDLS and CDR2 YYNGEE. This CDR3 has 16 amino acids.